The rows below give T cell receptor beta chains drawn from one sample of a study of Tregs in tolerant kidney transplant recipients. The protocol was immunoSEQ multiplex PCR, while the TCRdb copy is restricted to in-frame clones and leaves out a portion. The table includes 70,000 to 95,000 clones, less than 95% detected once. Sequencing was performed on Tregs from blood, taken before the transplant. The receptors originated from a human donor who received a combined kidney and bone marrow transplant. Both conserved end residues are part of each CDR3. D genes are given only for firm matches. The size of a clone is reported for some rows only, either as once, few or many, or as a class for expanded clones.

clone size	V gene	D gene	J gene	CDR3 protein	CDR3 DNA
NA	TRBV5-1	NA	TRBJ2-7	CASSLGRFGAEQYF	TGCGCCAGCAGCTTGGGCAGGTTCGGTGCCGAGCAGTACTTC
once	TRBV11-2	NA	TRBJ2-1	CASSLRLAYNEQFF	TGTGCCAGCAGCTTGCGGCTCGCCTACAATGAGCAGTTCTTC
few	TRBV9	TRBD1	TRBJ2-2	CASSVVSGQGANTGELFF	TGTGCCAGCAGCGTAGTCTCGGGACAGGGGGCGAACACCGGGGAGCTGTTTTTT
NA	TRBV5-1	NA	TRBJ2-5	CASSVQGMGGQETQYF	TGCGCCAGCAGCGTACAGGGTATGGGGGGCCAAGAGACCCAGTACTTC
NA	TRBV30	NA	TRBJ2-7	CAWSVFLGGAPYEQYF	TGTGCCTGGAGTGTATTTCTTGGCGGGGCCCCCTACGAGCAGTACTTC
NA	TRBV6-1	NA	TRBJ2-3	CAGGDRNTDTQYF	TGTGCCGGAGGGGACCGTAACACAGATACGCAGTATTTT
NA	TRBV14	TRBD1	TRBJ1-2	CASSPGTDYGYTF	TGTGCCAGCAGCCCCGGGACAGACTATGGCTACACCTTC
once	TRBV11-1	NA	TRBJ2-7	CASSLRGVEQYF	TGTGCCAGCAGCCTCCGGGGCGTCGAGCAGTACTTC
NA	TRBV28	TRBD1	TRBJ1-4	CASSSPGQGNEKLFF	TGTGCCAGCAGTTCACCGGGACAGGGAAATGAAAAACTGTTTTTT
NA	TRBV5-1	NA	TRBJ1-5	CASSLGGYSNQPQHF	TGCGCCAGCAGCTTGGGGGGTTATAGCAATCAGCCCCAGCATTTT
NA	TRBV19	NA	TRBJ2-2	CASSIKGGQGTGELFF	TGTGCCAGTAGTATAAAAGGGGGACAAGGCACCGGGGAGCTGTTTTTT
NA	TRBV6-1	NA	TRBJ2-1	CASSEGDGSYNEQFF	TGTGCCAGCAGTGAGGGGGACGGATCCTACAATGAGCAGTTCTTC
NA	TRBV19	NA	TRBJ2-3	CASSMIGESTDTQYF	TGTGCCAGTAGTATGATCGGCGAGAGCACAGATACGCAGTATTTT
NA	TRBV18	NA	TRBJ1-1	CASSSGLNTEAFF	TGTGCCAGCTCATCCGGTTTGAACACTGAAGCTTTCTTT
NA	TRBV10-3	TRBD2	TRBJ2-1	CAISLAGGAYNEQFF	TGTGCCATCAGTCTAGCGGGAGGTGCCTACAATGAGCAGTTCTTC
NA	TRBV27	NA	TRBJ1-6	CASSLNRVISSPLHF	TGTGCCAGCAGTTTAAACAGGGTGATAAGTTCACCCCTCCACTTT
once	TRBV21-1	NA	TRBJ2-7	CASSNRESTSGRACYYEQYF	TGTGCCAGCAGCAACCGGGAGTCGACTAGCGGGAGGGCCTGTTATTACGAGCAGTACTTC
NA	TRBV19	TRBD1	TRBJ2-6	CASSIKDRGLTAGANVLTF	TGTGCCAGTAGTATAAAGGACAGGGGGCTTACAGCTGGGGCCAACGTCCTGACTTTC
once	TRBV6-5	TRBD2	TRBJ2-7	CASRTSGKGGQYF	TGTGCCAGCCGGACTAGCGGGAAGGGAGGGCAGTACTTC
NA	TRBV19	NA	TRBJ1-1	CASSLQMNTEAFF	TGTGCCAGTAGTTTACAAATGAACACTGAAGCTTTCTTT
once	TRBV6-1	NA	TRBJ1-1	CASSAPQWGTEAFF	TGTGCCAGCAGTGCCCCCCAGTGGGGGACTGAAGCTTTCTTT
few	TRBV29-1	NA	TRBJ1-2	CSVEDNYGYTF	TGCAGCGTTGAAGACAACTATGGCTACACCTTC
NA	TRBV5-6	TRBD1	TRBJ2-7	CASSWGQGQGEQYF	TGTGCCAGCAGCTGGGGACAGGGGCAGGGAGAGCAGTACTTC
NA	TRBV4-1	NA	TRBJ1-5	CASSQGHTSNQLQHF	TGCGCCAGCAGCCAGGGACACACTAGCAATCAGCTCCAGCATTTT
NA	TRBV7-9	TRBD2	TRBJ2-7	CASSLSGTGGYEQYF	TGTGCCAGCAGCTTAAGTGGGACGGGGGGTTACGAGCAGTACTTC
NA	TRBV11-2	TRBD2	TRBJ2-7	CASSSLTSGSYEQYF	TGTGCCAGCAGCTCGCTTACTAGCGGCTCCTACGAGCAGTACTTC
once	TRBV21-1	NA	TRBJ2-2	CASSNWGLGELFF	TGTGCCAGCAGCAATTGGGGCCTCGGGGAGCTGTTTTTT
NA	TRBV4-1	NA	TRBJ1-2	CASLLAPDGEYGYTF	TGCGCCAGCCTACTTGCCCCGGACGGAGAGTATGGCTACACCTTC
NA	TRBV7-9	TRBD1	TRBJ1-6	CASSLRGQYNSPLHF	TGTGCCAGCAGCTTAAGGGGACAGTATAATTCACCCCTCCACTTT
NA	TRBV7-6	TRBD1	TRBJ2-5	CASSRGTGEETQYF	TGTGCCAGCAGCCGAGGGACAGGGGAAGAGACCCAGTACTTC
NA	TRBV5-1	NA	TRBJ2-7	CASSSPSYEQYF	TGCGCCAGCAGCTCACCTTCCTACGAGCAGTACTTC
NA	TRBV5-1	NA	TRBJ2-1	CASSIDYAQFF	TGCGCCAGCAGCATAGACTACGCGCAGTTCTTC
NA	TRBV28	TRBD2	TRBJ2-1	CASSPSGTSFNEQFF	TGTGCCAGCAGTCCCTCCGGGACTAGTTTTAATGAGCAGTTCTTC
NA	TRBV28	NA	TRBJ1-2	CASSLRVDYGYTF	TGTGCCAGCAGTTTACGGGTGGACTATGGCTACACCTTC
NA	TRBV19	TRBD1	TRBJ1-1	CASSLRGQVAEAFF	TGTGCCAGTAGTCTCAGGGGGCAGGTTGCTGAAGCTTTCTTT
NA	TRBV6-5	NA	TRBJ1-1	CASSYGTRNTEAFF	TGTGCCAGCAGTTACGGGACTAGGAACACTGAAGCTTTCTTT